The entry below gives a single T cell receptor (beta chain) sequence along with its context. Its antigen is unknown. The length of the CDR3 is 15 residues. Germline CDR1 MNHEY, CDR2 SMNVEV (reference sequence). The V gene end was trimmed by 0 bases and the J gene end by 3 bases; junction bases not matched to a gene: 3. The entry originates in a study of cytomegalovirus exposure and HLA in healthy donors. Study context: From donors who were HLA-typed, an early data release held approximately 91 million unique TCRs.

Vbeta (60) and Jbeta (13) primers were used in the PCR. The repertoire was sequenced with immunoSEQ multiplex PCR; TCRdb's copy has only in-frame clones and lacks some. The sample holds some 100,000 clones, under 80% seen once. General study points: The later analysis indicated that the majority of CMV-associated TCR beta chains appeared HLA-restricted.

This TCR came from a woman between 18 and 29 years old in good health and CMV-seropositive. This sequence joins TRBV27 and TRBJ2-7; 9 positions agree with TRBD2. The sample consisted of PBMCs. In DNA form, the CDR3 reads TGTGCCAGCAGTTTATCGACAGCGGGGGGCTACGAGCAGTACTTC. Translation: CASSLSTAGGYEQYF.